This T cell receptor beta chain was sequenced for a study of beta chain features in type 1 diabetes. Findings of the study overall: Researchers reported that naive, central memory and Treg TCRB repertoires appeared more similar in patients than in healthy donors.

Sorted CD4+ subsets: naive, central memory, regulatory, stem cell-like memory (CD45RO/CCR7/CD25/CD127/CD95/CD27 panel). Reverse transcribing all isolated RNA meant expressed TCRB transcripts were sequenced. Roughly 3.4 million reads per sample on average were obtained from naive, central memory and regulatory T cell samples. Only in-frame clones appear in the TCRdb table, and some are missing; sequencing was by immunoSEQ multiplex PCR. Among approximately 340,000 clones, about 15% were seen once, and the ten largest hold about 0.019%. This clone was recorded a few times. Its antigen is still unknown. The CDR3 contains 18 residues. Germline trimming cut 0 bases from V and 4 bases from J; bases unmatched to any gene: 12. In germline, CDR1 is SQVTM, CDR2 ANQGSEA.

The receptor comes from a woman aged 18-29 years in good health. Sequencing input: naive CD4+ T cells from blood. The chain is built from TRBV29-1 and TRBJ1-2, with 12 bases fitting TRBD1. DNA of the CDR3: TGCAGCGTTGAAGAACGCTTGCGAGGGACAGGGGGCGGCTATGGCTACACCTTC. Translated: CSVEERLRGTGGGYGYTF.